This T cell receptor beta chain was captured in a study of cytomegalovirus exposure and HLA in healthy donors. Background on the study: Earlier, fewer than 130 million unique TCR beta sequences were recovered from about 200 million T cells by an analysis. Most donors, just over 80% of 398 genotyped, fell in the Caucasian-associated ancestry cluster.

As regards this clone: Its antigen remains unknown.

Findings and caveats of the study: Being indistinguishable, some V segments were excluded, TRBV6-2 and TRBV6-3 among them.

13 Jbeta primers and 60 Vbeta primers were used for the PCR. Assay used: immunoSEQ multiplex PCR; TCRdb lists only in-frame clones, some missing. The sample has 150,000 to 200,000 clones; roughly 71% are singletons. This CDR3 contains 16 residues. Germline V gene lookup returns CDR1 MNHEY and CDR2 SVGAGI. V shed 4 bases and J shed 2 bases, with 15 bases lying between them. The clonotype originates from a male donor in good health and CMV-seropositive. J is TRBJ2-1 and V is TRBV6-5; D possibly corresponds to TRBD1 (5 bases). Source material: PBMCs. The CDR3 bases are TGTGCCAGCAGTTCTTTTAGGGGTTTGGCCTACAATGAGCAGTTCTTC. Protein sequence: CASSSFRGLAYNEQFF.